The following is a TCR beta chain sequence with its context. This record belongs to a study of blood T cell repertoires in COVID-19. The overall study: From the United States, Italy and Spain came samples of acute and convalescent COVID-19. PBMCs, B-cell-depleted T cells, or T cells provided the cDNA or gDNA that made up the material.

V lost 6 bases and J lost 12; bases outside the gene matches: 4. The germline gives CDR1 MNHEY, CDR2 SVGAGI. The CDR3 is 13 amino acids. Original processing notes: Amplifying reference gene primers gave estimates of nucleated cell counts. Repertoires were generated with immunoSEQ multiplex PCR, while TCRdb's copy carries only in-frame clones and drops some. The V and J calls and clone size come from that table; D and trimming were worked out from the DNA. The profile shows more than 110,000 clones, roughly four fifths of them singletons. This TCR came from a human donor in a cohort sampled during active COVID-19. The rearrangement links TRBV6-5 to TRBJ2-1; 14 positions agree with TRBD2. The sample taken for sequencing was peripheral blood. The CDR3 DNA reads as TGTGCCAGCAGCGTCGGGACTAGCGGGAGGCAGTTCTTC. Amino acids: CASSVGTSGRQFF.